The entry below gives a single TCR beta chain sequence along with its context. What it binds is not known. Before any sequencing was done, the ViraFEST assay used viral peptide pools to expand antigen-specific CD4+ T cells. Isolation of CD4+ T cells took place after more than 9 days of culture. The vaccine recipients had no prior SARS-CoV-2 infection, with negative nucleocapsid antibodies. This sample was taken from a study of vaccination effects on CD4 cells after COVID-19. With V trimmed by 1 base and J by 4 bases, 9 bases remained unmatched. There are 17 residues in the CDR3. Germline V gene sequence: CDR1 SGHTA, CDR2 FQGNSA. Produced via immunoSEQ multiplex PCR; TCRdb's table is partial and in-frame only. Of about 22,000 clones detected, roughly four fifths appear once; the ten largest clones hold 19%.

The clonotype was recovered from a human donor who received a COVID-19 vaccine. Sample: CD4+ T cells from PBMCs cultured with HCoV-NL63 spike peptides, taken before COVID-19 vaccination. The chain links TRBV7-2 to TRBJ2-7; 11 nucleotides agree with TRBD2. For the CDR3, the DNA is TGTGCCAGCAGCTTAGTTGGGGTAGCGGGGGGGCCGTACGAGCAGTACTTC. Protein product: CASSLVGVAGGPYEQYF.